Sequencing of this T cell receptor (beta chain) was carried out in a study of response to subunit inactivated influenza vaccine. The germline V gene has CDR1 MNHEY and CDR2 SVGEGT. CDR3 size: 13 residues. With 6 bases removed from V and 2 bases from J, the gap between germline ends came to 7 bases. TCRdb re-called the RT-PCR reads with MiXCR, one entry per CDR3 protein. This sample has hundreds of thousands of distinct CDR3 sequences, with roughly 14% found just once. The sequence was collected from a man aged 50 or older who received an inactivated influenza vaccine. The starting material was PBMCs from blood, obtained less than 15 days before vaccination. This sequence joins TRBV6-2 or TRBV6-3 and TRBJ2-2; no clear D. The CDR3 reads CASSDFNTGELFF. The CDR3 DNA is TGTGCCAGCAGCGACTTCAACACCGGGGAGCTGTTTTTT.